The clone carrying this T cell receptor beta chain showed up just once. The sample holds other DNA sequences that translate to the same CDR3. The assay was immunoSEQ multiplex PCR, and TCRdb's table has in-frame clones only and misses some. The table lists about 2.2 million clones, 80% to 95% of them singletons. This sample was included in a study of shared clonotypes between healthy human individuals. The CDR3 runs to 13 residues. Germline V CDR1 and CDR2: SEHNR, FQNEAQ (reference sequence). V was pared by 3 bases and J by 6 bases, with 1 base of the junction left unmatched. Naive CD8 cells comprised CD45RO-negative, CCR7-positively selected cells, excluding terminally differentiated effector memory CD45RA+ cells.

This clonotype originated in a young man in good health. Some clones in this sample may be carry-over from other donors' samples. This chain joins TRBV7-9 and TRBJ2-1; 8 bases align to TRBD2. Sequenced input: naive CD8+ T cells from PBMCs. CDR3 protein: CASSFGTSNEQFF. The CDR3, as DNA: TGTGCCAGCAGCTTCGGGACTAGCAATGAGCAGTTCTTC.